Sequencing of this T cell receptor beta chain was carried out in a study of CD8 T cells in ankylosing spondylitis. Trimming took 6 bases from V and 0 from J; bases not matched to a gene: 11. In germline, CDR1 is DFQATT, CDR2 SNEGSKA (reference sequence). The CDR3 is 15 amino acids. This clonotype was counted many times. From the 5' RACE reads, TCRdb called clonotypes with MiXCR, one entry per CDR3 protein. The data show 200,000 to 250,000 distinct CDR3 sequences, with about 10% seen just once and roughly a fifth held by the top ten. The source is a male donor with ankylosing spondylitis or in good health (not recorded which). Specimen: blood, either unsorted or a sorted T cell fraction (not recorded which). This chain connects TRBV20-1 to TRBJ2-7, with 7 bases lining up with TRBD2. CDR3 sequence reads: CSAKNGGSSSYEQYF. The CDR3 coding sequence is TGCAGTGCCAAAAACGGGGGGTCGAGCTCCTACGAGCAGTACTTC.